Below are 6 T cell receptor beta chains sequenced from a single sample in a study of T cells in Graves' hyperthyroidism and ophthalmopathy. RNA transcripts provided the source from which TCR beta CDR3 regions were amplified. When the TCR CDR3 underwent first-round RT-PCR, the HTBI primer set was used. TCRdb called the multiplex PCR reads again in MiXCR, with one record for every CDR3 protein. The repertoire holds approximately 300,000 distinct CDR3 sequences, approximately 16% seen once, with around 34% in the top ten. The sequencing sample was made of blood. Every receptor here comes from a man under 40 with Graves' hyperthyroidism.

CDR3 nucleotide sequence: TGTGCCAGCAGTCCCCCGCTAGCGGGGGGGAATGAGCAGTTCTTC. This gives the protein CASSPPLAGGNEQFF. The chain uses TRBV12-3 or TRBV12-4 and TRBJ2-1; 12 bases map to TRBD2. The ends lost 5 bases at V and 7 bases at J; junction bases unmatched: 6. The CDR3 covers 15 residues.

The rearrangement uses TRBV20-1 and TRBJ2-7; 15 nucleotides agree with TRBD2. V shed 8 bases and J 6 bases; nucleotides not matched to a gene: 8. The germline V gene encodes CDR1 DFQATT and CDR2 SNEGSKA (reference sequence). The CDR3 has 14 residues. The CDR3, as DNA: TGCAGTCTACCGGGACTAGCGGGAGGTGTCGAGCAGTACTTC. It is translated as CSLPGLAGGVEQYF.

The table lists this clonotype with many counts. J is TRBJ2-3 and V is TRBV5-1; the match to TRBD2 covers 8 bases. The CDR3 spans 14 residues. Germline CDR1 SGHRS, CDR2 YFSETQ. V dropped 7 bases and J dropped 0; count of bases not matched to a gene: 4. For the CDR3, the DNA is TGCGCCAGCCTACTAGCGGATAGCACAGATACGCAGTATTTT. Its protein product is CASLLADSTDTQYF.

V gene TRBV7-9 combines with J gene TRBJ2-7, with 9 bases identical to TRBD1. CDR3 length: 15 amino acids. Germline V gene lookup returns CDR1 SEHNR and CDR2 FQNEAQ (reference sequence). V shed 5 bases and J 8 bases; nucleotides not matched to a gene: 13. The CDR3 nucleotides read TGTGCCAGCAGCCCAGCCGGGACAGGGTTTTACAAGCAGTACTTC. Its protein product is CASSPAGTGFYKQYF.

The table lists this clonotype with many counts. The rearrangement links TRBV7-9 to TRBJ2-5; D gene unclear. The germline V and J ends were trimmed by 3 bases and 5 bases, with 16 bases remaining between them. Germline lookup yields CDR1 SEHNR and CDR2 FQNEAQ (reference sequence). The CDR3 is 15 residues long. CDR3 coding DNA: TGTGCCAGCAGCTTCCCCTTCGCCTCGGAGGAGACCCAGTACTTC. Its protein is CASSFPFASEETQYF.

This chain uses TRBV6-1 with TRBJ2-2; no definite D call. The CDR3 consists of 16 residues. Germline V lookup: CDR1 MNHNS, CDR2 SASEGT. Trimming cost V 4 bases and J 8 bases, with 20 bases left between them. CDR3 in amino acids: CASSAGVNRLLGELFF. CDR3 coding DNA: TGTGCCAGCAGTGCCGGCGTTAACCGGCTTTTGGGGGAGCTGTTTTTT.